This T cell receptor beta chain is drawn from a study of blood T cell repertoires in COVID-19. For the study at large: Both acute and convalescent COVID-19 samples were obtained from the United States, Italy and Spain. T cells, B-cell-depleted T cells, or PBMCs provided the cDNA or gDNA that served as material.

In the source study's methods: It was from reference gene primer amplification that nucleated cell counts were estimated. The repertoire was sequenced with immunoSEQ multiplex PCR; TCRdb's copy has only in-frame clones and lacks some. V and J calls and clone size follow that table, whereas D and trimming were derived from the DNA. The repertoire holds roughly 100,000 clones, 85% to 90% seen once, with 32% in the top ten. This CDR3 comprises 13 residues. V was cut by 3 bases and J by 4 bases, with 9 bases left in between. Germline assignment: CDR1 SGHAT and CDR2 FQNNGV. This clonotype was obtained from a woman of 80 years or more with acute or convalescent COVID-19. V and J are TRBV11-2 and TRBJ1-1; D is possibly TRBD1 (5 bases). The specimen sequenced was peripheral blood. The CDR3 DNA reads TGTGCCAGCAGCTTGGTGGGGGGCACTGAAGCTTTCTTT. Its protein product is CASSLVGGTEAFF.